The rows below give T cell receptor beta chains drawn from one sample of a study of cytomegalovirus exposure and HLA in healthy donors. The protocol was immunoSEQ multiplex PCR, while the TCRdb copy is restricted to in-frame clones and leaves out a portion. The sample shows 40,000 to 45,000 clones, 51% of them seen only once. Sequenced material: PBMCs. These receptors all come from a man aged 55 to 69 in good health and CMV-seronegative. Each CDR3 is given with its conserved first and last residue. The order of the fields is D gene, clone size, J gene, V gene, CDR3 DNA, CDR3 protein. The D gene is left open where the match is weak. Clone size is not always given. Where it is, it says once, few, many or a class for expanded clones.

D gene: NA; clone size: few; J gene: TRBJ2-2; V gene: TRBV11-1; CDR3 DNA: TGTGCCAGCAGCTTAATCGGGACCGGGGAGCTGTTTTTT; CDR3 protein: CASSLIGTGELFF
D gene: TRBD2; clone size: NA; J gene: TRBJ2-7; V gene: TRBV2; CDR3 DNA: TGTGCCAGCAGTGAAAGCGGGAGGGCCGACTACGAGCAGTACTTC; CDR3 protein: CASSESGRADYEQYF
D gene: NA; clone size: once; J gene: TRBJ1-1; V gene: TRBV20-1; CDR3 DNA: TGCAGTGCCGAAAGCAGGACTGAAGCTTTCTTT; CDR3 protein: CSAESRTEAFF
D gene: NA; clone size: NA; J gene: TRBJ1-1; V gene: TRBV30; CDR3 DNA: TGTGCCTGGAGTGGTGGACTGACTGAAGCTTTCTTT; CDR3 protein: CAWSGGLTEAFF
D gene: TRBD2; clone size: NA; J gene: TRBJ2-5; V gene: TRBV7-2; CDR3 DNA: TGTGCCAGCAGCTTCGCTAGCGGGAGTTTAGAGACCCAGTACTTC; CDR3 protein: CASSFASGSLETQYF
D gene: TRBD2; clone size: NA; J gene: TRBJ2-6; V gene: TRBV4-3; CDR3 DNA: TGCGCCAGCAGCCCGGGGGGACCTGGGGCCAACGTCCTGACTTTC; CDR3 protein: CASSPGGPGANVLTF
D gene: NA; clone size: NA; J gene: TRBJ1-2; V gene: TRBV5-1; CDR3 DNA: TGCGCCAGCAGCGCCTCGCCAGGGTCCTATGGCTACACCTTC; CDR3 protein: CASSASPGSYGYTF
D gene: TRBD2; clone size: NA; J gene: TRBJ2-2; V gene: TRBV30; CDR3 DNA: TGTGCCTGGGAATTAGCGGGGTACACCGGGGAGCTGTTTTTT; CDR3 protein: CAWELAGYTGELFF
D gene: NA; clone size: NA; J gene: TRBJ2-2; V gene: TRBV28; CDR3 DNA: TGTGCCAGCAGTGTACAGGGACGGGATTCCGGGGAGCTGTTTTTT; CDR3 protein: CASSVQGRDSGELFF
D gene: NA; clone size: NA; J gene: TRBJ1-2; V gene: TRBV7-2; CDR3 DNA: TGTGCCAGCAGCTTTCCCAGGATCAGTGGAGGCTACACCTTC; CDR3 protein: CASSFPRISGGYTF
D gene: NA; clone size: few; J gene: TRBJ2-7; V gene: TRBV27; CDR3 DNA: TGTGCCAGCAGTTTAGGAGGGGGCTTGTCCTACGAGCAGTACTTC; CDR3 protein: CASSLGGGLSYEQYF
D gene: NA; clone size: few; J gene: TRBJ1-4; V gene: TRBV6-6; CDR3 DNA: TGTGCCAGCAGATCCACAGCTTCCAATGAAAAACTGTTTTTT; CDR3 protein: CASRSTASNEKLFF
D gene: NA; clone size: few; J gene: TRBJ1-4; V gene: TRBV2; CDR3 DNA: TGCGCGAGTAACGGACAGTCCGCGGAAAAACTGTTTTTT; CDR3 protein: CASNGQSAEKLFF
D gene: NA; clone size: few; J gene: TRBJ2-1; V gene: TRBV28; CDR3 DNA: TGTGCCAGCACTTCCTGGGGGGATTACAATGAGCAGTTCTTC; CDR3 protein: CASTSWGDYNEQFF
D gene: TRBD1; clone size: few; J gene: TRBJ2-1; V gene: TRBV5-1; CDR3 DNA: TGCGCCAGCAGCCGAACTGGACAGGGGGGATCGGATGAGCAGTTCTTC; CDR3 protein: CASSRTGQGGSDEQFF
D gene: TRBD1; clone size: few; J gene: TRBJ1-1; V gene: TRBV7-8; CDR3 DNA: TGTGCCAGCAGCCCAGGGGGAGACACTGAAGCTTTCTTT; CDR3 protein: CASSPGGDTEAFF
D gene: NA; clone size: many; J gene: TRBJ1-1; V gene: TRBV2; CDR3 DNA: TGTGCCAGCACGGGGGAGGGGCTGACTGAAGCTTTCTTT; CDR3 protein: CASTGEGLTEAFF
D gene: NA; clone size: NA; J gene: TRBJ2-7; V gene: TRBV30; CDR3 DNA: TGTGCCTGGAGTTGGGACATTACCTACGAGCAGTACTTC; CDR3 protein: CAWSWDITYEQYF
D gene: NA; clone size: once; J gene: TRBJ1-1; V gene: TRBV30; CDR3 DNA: TGTGCCTGGAGCCGACAGAACACTGAAGCTTTCTTT; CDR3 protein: CAWSRQNTEAFF
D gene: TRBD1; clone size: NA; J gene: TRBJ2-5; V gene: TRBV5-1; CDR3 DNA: TGCGCCAGCAGCTCTATCGGGACAGCGGAAGAGACCCAGTACTTC; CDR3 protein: CASSSIGTAEETQYF
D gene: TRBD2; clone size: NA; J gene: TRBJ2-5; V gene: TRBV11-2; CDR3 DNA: TGTGCCAGCAGCTTAAGGGCGGGAGGGCCGACTGGCCCGAGGACCCAGTACTTC; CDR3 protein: CASSLRAGGPTGPRTQYF
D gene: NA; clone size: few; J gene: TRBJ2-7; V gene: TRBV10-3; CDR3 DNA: TGTGCCATCATGACAGACTACGAGCAGTACTTC; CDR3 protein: CAIMTDYEQYF
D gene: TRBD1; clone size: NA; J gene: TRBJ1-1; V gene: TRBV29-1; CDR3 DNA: TGCAGCGAGAACAGGGGGTACACTGAAGCTTTCTTT; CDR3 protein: CSENRGYTEAFF
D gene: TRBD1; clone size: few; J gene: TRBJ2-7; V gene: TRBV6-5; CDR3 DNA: TGTGCCAGCAGTGGCCGGGACAGCCCCTACGAGCAGTACTTC; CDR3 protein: CASSGRDSPYEQYF
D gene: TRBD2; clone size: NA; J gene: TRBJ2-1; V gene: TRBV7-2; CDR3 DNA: TGTGCCAGCAGCTTAGTAGGGAGGACTAGCGGGAAAAGTGAGCAGTTCTTC; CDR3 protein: CASSLVGRTSGKSEQFF
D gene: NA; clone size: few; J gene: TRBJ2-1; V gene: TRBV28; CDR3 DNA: TGTGCCAGCAACCCCGAGGGGGTGGCGGTCAATGAGCAGTTCTTC; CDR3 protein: CASNPEGVAVNEQFF
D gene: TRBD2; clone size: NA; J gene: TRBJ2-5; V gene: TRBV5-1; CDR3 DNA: TGCGCCAGCAGCTCTGGCGGGGGGCGGGAGACCCAGTACTTC; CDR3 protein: CASSSGGGRETQYF
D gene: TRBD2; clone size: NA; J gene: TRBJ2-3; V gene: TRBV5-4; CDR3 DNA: TGTGCCAGCAGCGAGGGACTAGCGGGGAGTGCGTCGCAGTATTTT; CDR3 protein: CASSEGLAGSASQYF
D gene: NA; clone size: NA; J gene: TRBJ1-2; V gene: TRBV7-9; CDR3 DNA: TGTGCCAGCAGCCCGTCGGGTCGCCTCTATGGCTACACCTTC; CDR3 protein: CASSPSGRLYGYTF
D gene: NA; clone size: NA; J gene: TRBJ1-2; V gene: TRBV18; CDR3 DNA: TGTGCCAGCTCGCCGGAGGGACGAGGATATGGCTACACCTTC; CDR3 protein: CASSPEGRGYGYTF
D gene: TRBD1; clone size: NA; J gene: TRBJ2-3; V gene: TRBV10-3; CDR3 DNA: TGTGCCATCAGGGCCGGGACAGGGCAGGGTGGCGCCGGGACAGATACGCAGTATTTT; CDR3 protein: CAIRAGTGQGGAGTDTQYF
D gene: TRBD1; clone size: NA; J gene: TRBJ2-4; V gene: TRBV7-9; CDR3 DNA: TGTGCCAGCAGCTCACAATCCAGAGGACAGGCCAACATTCAGTACTTC; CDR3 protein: CASSSQSRGQANIQYF
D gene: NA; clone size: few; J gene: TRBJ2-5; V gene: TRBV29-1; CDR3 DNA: TGCAGCGTTGGCGGACAGGCGAACGGGGGCGAGACCCAGTACTTC; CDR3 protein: CSVGGQANGGETQYF
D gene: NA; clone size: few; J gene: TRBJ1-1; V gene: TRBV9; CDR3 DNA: TGTGCCAGCAGCGTAGTAGGGGATGTCGCGGCTTTCTTT; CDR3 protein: CASSVVGDVAAFF
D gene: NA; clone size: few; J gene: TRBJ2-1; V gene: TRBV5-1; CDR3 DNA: TGCGCCAGCAGCTTGAACAACAATGAGCAGTTCTTC; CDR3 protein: CASSLNNNEQFF
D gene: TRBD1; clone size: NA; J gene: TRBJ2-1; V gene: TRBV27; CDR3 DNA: TGTGCCAGCAAAGACAGGGGGTTGCAGATTAATGAGCAGTTCTTC; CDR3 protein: CASKDRGLQINEQFF
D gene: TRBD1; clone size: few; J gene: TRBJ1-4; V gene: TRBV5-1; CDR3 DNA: TGCGCCAGCAGCTGGGGACAGGGTTCTGAAAAACTGTTTTTT; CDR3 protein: CASSWGQGSEKLFF
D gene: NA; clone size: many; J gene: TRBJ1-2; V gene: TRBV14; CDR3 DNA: TGTGCCAGCAGCCAAGTTAGCCCCAGAGGAGCCTATGGCTACACCTTC; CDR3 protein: CASSQVSPRGAYGYTF
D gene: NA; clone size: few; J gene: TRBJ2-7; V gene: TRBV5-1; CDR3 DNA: TGCGCCAGCAGCCCGACAGGCTCCTACGAGCAGTACTTC; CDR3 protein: CASSPTGSYEQYF
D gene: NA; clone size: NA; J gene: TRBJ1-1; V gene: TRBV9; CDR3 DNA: TGTGCCAGCAGCGTAGAAATTGGGGGCGGCAACACTGAAGCTTTCTTT; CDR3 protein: CASSVEIGGGNTEAFF
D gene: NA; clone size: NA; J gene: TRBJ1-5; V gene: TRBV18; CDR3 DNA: TGTGCCAGCTCCCTCGTAACAGGGAGCAATCAGCCCCAGCATTTT; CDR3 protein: CASSLVTGSNQPQHF
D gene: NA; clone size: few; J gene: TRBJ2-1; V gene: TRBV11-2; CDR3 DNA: TGTGCCAGCACGGGTTCCTACAATGAGCAGTTCTTC; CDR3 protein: CASTGSYNEQFF
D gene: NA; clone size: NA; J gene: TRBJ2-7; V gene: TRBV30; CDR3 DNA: TGTGCCTGGAGTTTGCGGGTGTACGAGCAGTACTTC; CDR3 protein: CAWSLRVYEQYF
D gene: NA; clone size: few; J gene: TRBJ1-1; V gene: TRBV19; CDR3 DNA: TGTGCCAGTAGTATAGCCTACGGGGGAACCACTGAAGCTTTCTTT; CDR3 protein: CASSIAYGGTTEAFF
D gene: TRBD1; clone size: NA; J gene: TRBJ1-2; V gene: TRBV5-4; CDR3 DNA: TGTGCCAGCAGCTTGGGGACAGGGGATGGCTACACCTTC; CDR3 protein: CASSLGTGDGYTF
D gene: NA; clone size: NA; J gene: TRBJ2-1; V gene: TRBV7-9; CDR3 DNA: TGTGCCAGCAGCTTAGGAGGGAGTGGTAATGAGCAGTTCTTC; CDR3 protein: CASSLGGSGNEQFF
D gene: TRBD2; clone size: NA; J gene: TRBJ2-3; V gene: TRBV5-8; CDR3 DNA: TGTGCCAGCAGCTTTCGGACTAGTCCACTCGCGGATACGCAGTATTTT; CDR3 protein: CASSFRTSPLADTQYF
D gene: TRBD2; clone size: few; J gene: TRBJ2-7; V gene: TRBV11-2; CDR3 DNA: TGTGCCAGCAGGACTAGCGGGAGGGACGAGCAGTACTTC; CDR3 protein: CASRTSGRDEQYF
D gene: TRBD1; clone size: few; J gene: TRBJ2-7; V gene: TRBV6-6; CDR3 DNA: TGTGCTTCCGGGACAGGGGTCCACGAGCAGTACTTC; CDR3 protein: CASGTGVHEQYF
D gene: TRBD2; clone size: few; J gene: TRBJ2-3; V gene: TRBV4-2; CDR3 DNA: TGTGCCAGCAGCCAAGATTGGAGACTAGCGGGATTAGATACGCAGTATTTT; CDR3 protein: CASSQDWRLAGLDTQYF
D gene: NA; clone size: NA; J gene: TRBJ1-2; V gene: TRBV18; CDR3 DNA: TGTGCCAGCTCACCAGGTGGAGGGGACTATGGCTACACCTTC; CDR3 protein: CASSPGGGDYGYTF
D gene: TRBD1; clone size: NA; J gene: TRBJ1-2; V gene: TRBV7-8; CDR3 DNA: TGTGCCAGCAGCCCTATTTCGGTACAGGGGGCTAACTATGGCTACACCTTC; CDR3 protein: CASSPISVQGANYGYTF
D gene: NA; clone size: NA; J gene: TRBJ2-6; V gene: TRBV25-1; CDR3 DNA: TGTGCCAGCAGTGCGGGGACAACTGGGGCCAACGTCCTGACTTTC; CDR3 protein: CASSAGTTGANVLTF
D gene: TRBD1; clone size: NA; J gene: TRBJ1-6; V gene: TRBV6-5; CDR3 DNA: TGTGCCAGCAGCCTAGACAGGGGGAATTCACCCCTCCACTTT; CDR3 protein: CASSLDRGNSPLHF
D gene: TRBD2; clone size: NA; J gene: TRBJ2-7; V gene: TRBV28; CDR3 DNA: TGTGCCAGCAGTTTAGGACTAGCGGGGACTAAGGAGTACTTC; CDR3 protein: CASSLGLAGTKEYF